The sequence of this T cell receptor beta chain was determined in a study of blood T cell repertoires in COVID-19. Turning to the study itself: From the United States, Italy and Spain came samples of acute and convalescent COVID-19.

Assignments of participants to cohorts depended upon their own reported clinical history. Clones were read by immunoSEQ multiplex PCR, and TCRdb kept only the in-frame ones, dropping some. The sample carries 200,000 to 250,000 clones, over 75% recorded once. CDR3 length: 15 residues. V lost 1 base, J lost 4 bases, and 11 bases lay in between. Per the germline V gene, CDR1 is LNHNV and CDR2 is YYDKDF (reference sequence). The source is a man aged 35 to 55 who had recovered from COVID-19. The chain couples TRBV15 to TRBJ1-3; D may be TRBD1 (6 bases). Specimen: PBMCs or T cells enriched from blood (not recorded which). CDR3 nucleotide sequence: TGTGCCACCAGCAGAGTCGGGGGGCCGGGAAACACCATATATTTT. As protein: CATSRVGGPGNTIYF.